This passage covers 5 T cell receptor beta chains from one sample sequenced in a study of identical twins. One entry per CDR3 protein, called by TCRdb with MiXCR from the 5' RACE reads. The sample comprises some 690,000 distinct CDR3 sequences, 20% to 25% of which are singletons, and approximately 4.5% rests with the top ten. These records were also assigned to another study, of T cells expressing NK-cell markers.

The sample was PBMCs. The receptors originated from a woman aged 18-29 years in good health.

This clonotype was counted many times. The chain has TRBV5-1 and TRBJ1-1; D is perhaps TRBD1 (5 bases). CDR1 and CDR2 from the germline V gene are SGHRS and YFSETQ. V was pared by 4 bases and J by 7 bases, with 11 bases between. The CDR3 covers 12 residues. Here the CDR3 DNA reads TGCGCCAGCAGCCTGGGGGGGGATGAAGCTTTCTTT. Residues: CASSLGGDEAFF.

Only a few counts were recorded for this clonotype. The chain links TRBV6-1 to TRBJ1-2, with D possibly being TRBD1 (6 bases). Germline V lookup: CDR1 MNHNS, CDR2 SASEGT. Trimming pared 6 bases from V and 2 bases from J, leaving 13 bases between. CDR3 size: 14 residues. CDR3 DNA: TGTGCCAGCAGGGGTACAGGGCGGAACTATGGCTACACCTTC. Amino acid sequence: CASRGTGRNYGYTF.

A few counts support this clonotype. The chain links TRBV12-3 or TRBV12-4 to TRBJ2-7; TRBD2 is a possible D gene (6 bases). V was trimmed by 5 bases and J by 0 bases, leaving 11 bases between them. This CDR3 is built from 14 residues. This CDR3 reads CASSRLGSSYEQYF. CDR3 nucleotides: TGTGCCAGCAGTCGACTAGGGAGCTCCTACGAGCAGTACTTC.

The chain uses TRBV6-5 and TRBJ2-7; tentatively, D is TRBD1 (6 bases). Germline values: CDR1 MNHEY, CDR2 SVGAGI. This CDR3 has 12 amino acids. Deletions cut 5 bases from V and 6 bases from J, with 11 bases between. Here the CDR3 reads CASSGRGGEQYF. The CDR3 nucleotides read TGTGCCAGCAGTGGCAGGGGTGGCGAGCAGTACTTC.

This clonotype has at least ten counts. The chain carries TRBV29-1 and TRBJ1-3; D is undetermined. Germline values: CDR1 SQVTM, CDR2 ANQGSEA. Trimming removed 3 bases from V and 3 bases from J, with 15 bases in between. The CDR3 covers 15 residues. CDR3 nucleotide sequence: TGCAGCGTTGAGTGGACGGACGGTGATGGAAACACCATATATTTT. The encoded protein is CSVEWTDGDGNTIYF.